This T cell receptor beta chain came from a study of a mutant IDH1 vaccine in newly diagnosed glioma. Across the whole study: Before enrollment, patients got radiotherapy alone, temozolomide alone, or mostly the combination. Study-level findings and limits: Seemingly, pseudoprogression had no relation to changes in the top peripheral T cell clonotypes. In roughly 93% of patients, immune responses induced by the vaccine occurred.

Clones were read by immunoSEQ multiplex PCR, and TCRdb kept only the in-frame ones, dropping some. The sample lists about 30,000 clones, over 70% occurring once. Noted time point: baseline, week 1 (first vaccination visit). Documented treatment: pre-vaccination baseline after standard-of-care therapy. As to this clone: Its specificity is not known.

This CDR3 has 14 residues. The V gene's germline CDR1 is SGHAT and CDR2 FQNNGV. V lost 5 bases and J lost 2, with 10 bases in between. The gene calls are TRBV11-2 and TRBJ1-3; unclear D gene. This material consisted of PBMCs, taken from a glioma patient treated with radiotherapy, temozolomide or both. This clonotype was sampled from a man younger than 40 with glioma. The DNA of the CDR3 is TGTGCCAGCAGCCTCCTTAGGGCTGGAAACACCATATATTTT. It codes for CASSLLRAGNTIYF. Using reference TRBV11-2 and TRBJ1-3 for the parts outside the CDR3, the full variable domain is EAGVAQSPRYKIIEKRQSVAFWCNPISGHATLYWYQQILGQGPKLLIQFQNNGVVDDSQLPKDRFSAERLKGVDSTLKIQPAKLEDSAVYLCASSLLRAGNTIYFGEGSWLTVV.